A single sample gave rise to the 31 T cell receptor beta chains below, sequenced in a study of cytomegalovirus exposure and HLA in healthy donors. The PCR ran on 60 Vbeta and 13 Jbeta primers. Here immunoSEQ multiplex PCR was the method, and the copy in TCRdb shows in-frame clones only, minus some. The table lists 95,000 to 150,000 clones, approximately 78% of them singletons. The sample comprised PBMCs. The receptor source for this set is a man between 35 and 55 years old in good health and CMV-seronegative.

This chain uses TRBV6-5 with TRBJ1-2; D might be TRBD1 (5 bases). This CDR3 contains 15 residues. Deletions cut 6 bases from V and 2 bases from J, with 16 bases between. Per the germline V gene, CDR1 is MNHEY and CDR2 is SVGAGI. The CDR3 sequence: CASRPPGIPNYGYTF. The CDR3 nucleotides read TGTGCCAGCAGGCCTCCAGGGATCCCAAACTATGGCTACACCTTC.

This clone was recorded a few times. This chain joins TRBV4-3 and TRBJ1-2; no clear D gene. CDR3 length equals 15 residues. Deletions cut 4 bases from V and 3 bases from J, with 15 bases between. Germline V gene sequence: CDR1 LGHNA, CDR2 YSLEER. CDR3 bases: TGCGCCAGCAGCCGATCGACTGCACATTACTATGGCTACACCTTC. Translated: CASSRSTAHYYGYTF.

The chain carries TRBV5-1 and TRBJ1-2; D may be TRBD1 (6 bases). Germline-derived CDR1 and CDR2 are SGHRS and YFSETQ. Trimming cost V 4 bases and J 7 bases, with 14 bases left between them. The CDR3 runs to 13 residues. The CDR3 DNA reads TGCGCCAGCAGCCCGACCCAGGGGTTTGGCTACACCTTC. Translated, it gives CASSPTQGFGYTF.

The V and J genes are TRBV5-1 and TRBJ1-6, with TRBD1 as a possible D gene (5 bases). The V end lost 3 bases, the J end lost 6 bases, and 10 bases lay between the germline ends. Germline V gene lookup returns CDR1 SGHRS and CDR2 YFSETQ. The CDR3 covers 14 residues. CDR3 sequence (DNA): TGCGCCAGCAGCTCGGGGGTGGGTAATTCACCCCTCCACTTT. Protein sequence: CASSSGVGNSPLHF.

This clone was observed many times. The V call is TRBV4-2, the J call TRBJ2-7; D not certain. Trimming removed 0 bases at V and 5 bases at J, with 14 bases between. The CDR3 runs 15 residues. Per germline, CDR1 LGHNA and CDR2 YNFKEQ. CDR3 region: CASSQEGRTGDEQYF. In DNA form, the CDR3 reads TGTGCCAGCAGCCAAGAAGGTCGCACCGGAGACGAGCAGTACTTC.

This clone showed up just a few times. This sequence joins TRBV4-3 and TRBJ1-5; a possible D gene is TRBD1 (6 bases). Germline CDR1 is LGHNA and CDR2 is YSLEER. CDR3 length: 16 residues. Trimming shortened V by 1 base and J by 4 bases, and 14 bases separated the two germline ends. The CDR3 loop reads CASSQGIGGVNQPQHF. The CDR3 coding sequence is TGCGCCAGCAGCCAAGGGATAGGGGGTGTAAATCAGCCCCAGCATTTT.

This clone has a handful of counts. The V gene is TRBV11-2, the J gene TRBJ2-7, with D possibly matching TRBD1 (5 bases). Trimming cost V 5 bases and J 1 base, with 6 bases left between them. The CDR3 spans 12 residues. Germline CDR1 SGHAT, CDR2 FQNNGV. CDR3: CASSRQSYEQYF. Here the CDR3 DNA reads TGTGCCAGCAGCCGACAGTCCTACGAGCAGTACTTC.

The chain has TRBV5-1 and TRBJ2-7; TRBD2 agrees at 8 bases. This CDR3 spans 11 amino acids. After removal of 5 bases from V and 5 bases from J, the junction contained 0 bases not matched to a gene. The germline V gene has CDR1 SGHRS and CDR2 YFSETQ. CDR3 loop: CASRRGDEQYF. In DNA, the CDR3 is TGCGCCAGCAGGCGGGGGGACGAGCAGTACTTC. Full variable domain (remainder filled in from reference TRBV5-1 and TRBJ2-7): KAGVTQTPRYLIKTRGQQVTLSCSPISGHRSVSWYQQTPGQGLQFLFEYFSETQRNKGNFPGRFSGRQFSNSRSEMNVSTLELGDSALYLCASRRGDEQYFGPGTRLTVT.

V gene TRBV5-4 combines with J gene TRBJ2-5; 8 nucleotides align to TRBD2. The CDR3 runs 15 residues. Germline CDR1 SGHNT, CDR2 YYREEE (reference sequence). Trimming cost V 2 bases and J 1 base; bases outside gene matches: 4. The CDR3 nucleotides are TGTGCCAGCAGCTTTAACGGGGGGGTCCAAGAGACCCAGTACTTC. As protein: CASSFNGGVQETQYF.

V and J are TRBV6-1 and TRBJ2-2, with 7 bases identical to TRBD2. The CDR3 runs 15 residues. The germline gives CDR1 MNHNS, CDR2 SASEGT. With 4 bases clipped from V and 5 bases from J, the junction kept 7 bases outside the gene matches. The CDR3 loop is CASSAYAGGTGELFF. CDR3 bases: TGTGCCAGCAGTGCCTACGCCGGGGGGACCGGGGAGCTGTTTTTT.

This sequence joins TRBV13 and TRBJ1-3; possible D gene TRBD1, 5 bases. The CDR3 has 14 amino acids. The V gene lost 0 bases and the J gene lost 2 bases, with 5 bases spanning the gap. Germline CDR1 is PRHDT and CDR2 is FYEKMQ (reference sequence). The CDR3 loop reads CASSLGRAGNTIYF. In DNA form, the CDR3 reads TGTGCCAGCAGCTTAGGCAGGGCTGGAAACACCATATATTTT.

A word on this clone: Distinct nucleotide sequences in the sample also encode this CDR3. The chain is built from TRBV5-1 and TRBJ2-7; D not resolved. Trimming cost V 2 bases and J 4 bases, with 10 bases left between them. The germline V gene has CDR1 SGHRS and CDR2 YFSETQ. This CDR3 comprises 13 residues. The CDR3 sequence: CASSFGPTYEQYF. The CDR3 bases are TGCGCCAGCAGCTTCGGTCCGACATACGAGCAGTACTTC.

The CDR3 loop is CASSPYRGLSPLHF. As DNA, the CDR3 is TGTGCCAGCAGCCCATACAGGGGGCTTTCACCCCTCCACTTT. The chain uses TRBV6-5 and TRBJ1-6; 9 nucleotides align to TRBD1. V lost 6 bases and J lost 9; bases outside the gene matches: 6. CDR1 is MNHEY and CDR2 is SVGAGI in the germline V gene. CDR3 length: 14 amino acids.

This rearrangement joins TRBV14 to TRBJ2-2; no clear D gene. Trimming cost V 2 bases and J 0 bases, with 7 bases left between them. This CDR3 contains 15 residues. CDR1 and CDR2 (germline): SGHDN, FVKESK. CDR3 residues: CASSQSESNTGELFF. Here the CDR3 DNA reads TGTGCCAGCAGCCAATCTGAGTCGAACACCGGGGAGCTGTTTTTT.

This clone was seen once. V usage is TRBV4-3 and J usage is TRBJ2-2; 13 bases agree with TRBD2. This CDR3 is built from 18 residues. Germline assignment: CDR1 LGHNA and CDR2 YSLEER. V gave up 3 bases and J gave up 1 base; unmatched junction bases: 5. The CDR3 region is CASSQPGLAGENTGELFF. CDR3 nucleotide sequence: TGCGCCAGCAGCCAGCCCGGACTAGCGGGGGAGAACACCGGGGAGCTGTTTTTT.

V and J are TRBV5-1 and TRBJ1-2; 9 positions match TRBD1. V shed 4 bases, J shed 5 bases, and the junction held 12 bases outside the gene matches. This CDR3 is built from 16 residues. Germline V lookup: CDR1 SGHRS, CDR2 YFSETQ. The CDR3 nucleotides read TGCGCCAGCAGCGCTCCCGGGACAGGGACGGTATATGGCTACACCTTC. Its translation: CASSAPGTGTVYGYTF.

Comment on this clone: The germline gene is not matched at one end of the junction; a read error may be the cause. The V and J genes are TRBV7-9 and TRBJ1-2; TRBD1 matches at 10 bases. Germline V gene lookup returns CDR1 SEHNR and CDR2 FQNEAQ (reference sequence). This CDR3 is built from 17 residues. As DNA, the CDR3 is TGTTCCAGCAGCTCGAAGGGGGGGACAGGGGCTCAAGGAGGCTACACCTTC. Its protein is CSSSSKGGTGAQGGYTF.

This clone was seen a single time. The chain is built from TRBV9 and TRBJ2-2; D is undetermined. Germline V gene sequence: CDR1 SGDLS, CDR2 YYNGEE. The CDR3 totals 15 residues. V lost 0 bases, J lost 0 bases, and 6 bases lay in between. The CDR3 nucleotides read TGTGCCAGCAGCGTAGGGCAGGCGAACACCGGGGAGCTGTTTTTT. Its protein is CASSVGQANTGELFF.

This clone was counted only a few times. The chain uses TRBV9 and TRBJ2-1; 9 bases are shared with TRBD2. This CDR3 has 16 residues. Germline assignment: CDR1 SGDLS and CDR2 YYNGEE. The V segment lost 2 bases and the J segment 1 base; nucleotides outside the gene matches: 4. In nucleotides, the CDR3 is TGTGCCAGCAGCGTTAGCGGGGGTCTATCCTACAATGAGCAGTTCTTC. It translates to CASSVSGGLSYNEQFF.

V gene TRBV7-9 combines with J gene TRBJ1-4; 10 bases match TRBD1. V lost 3 bases and J lost 5; bases outside the gene matches: 6. Germline V gene data show CDR1 as SEHNR and CDR2 as FQNEAQ (reference sequence). The CDR3 runs 16 residues. The CDR3 here is CASSLPLDRGNEKLFF. The CDR3 DNA sequence: TGTGCCAGCAGCTTGCCCTTGGACAGGGGGAATGAAAAACTGTTTTTT.

The chain joins TRBV7-2 to TRBJ2-5; 10 bases line up with TRBD1. The last part of the DNA fits TRBJ2-7 better; the J call may be wrong. Germline CDR1 SGHTA, CDR2 FQGNSA. The CDR3 runs to 15 residues. CDR3: CASRLTGTGVYEQYF. CDR3 DNA: TGTGCCAGCAGACTAACCGGGACAGGGGTCTACGAGCAGTACTTC.

The V gene is TRBV4-1, the J gene TRBJ1-3; no clear D. CDR3 size: 16 residues. With 2 bases removed from V and 6 bases from J, the gap between germline ends came to 17 bases. Germline CDR1 and CDR2: MGHRA and YSYEKL. The CDR3 DNA reads as TGCGCCAGCAGCCAATTCCTGAACATGGAGGTAAACACCATATATTTT. It specifies CASSQFLNMEVNTIYF.

Comments on this clone: This same CDR3 is encoded by further DNA sequences in the sample. The genes are TRBV27 and TRBJ1-2; TRBD1 aligns across 7 bases. The germline V gene encodes CDR1 MNHEY and CDR2 SMNVEV (reference sequence). The trim removed 6 bases at V and 7 bases at J, leaving 8 bases unmatched. The CDR3 spans 13 residues. The CDR3 protein is CASRLQGLGGYTF. The CDR3 DNA is TGTGCCAGCAGGCTACAGGGGTTGGGTGGCTACACCTTC.

The chain has TRBV19 and TRBJ1-5; the match to TRBD1 covers 9 bases. Germline trimming cut 7 bases from V and 5 bases from J; bases unmatched to any gene: 15. CDR1 and CDR2 from the germline V gene are LNHDA and SQIVND (reference sequence). The CDR3 totals 17 residues. The CDR3 protein is CASTSRGTGSLDQPQHF. CDR3 nucleotide sequence: TGTGCCAGTACCTCCCGCGGGACAGGGAGTTTAGATCAGCCCCAGCATTTT.

The CDR3 DNA follows: TGTGCCAGCAGCGCGAGGGGGAACACAGATACGCAGTATTTT. Protein: CASSARGNTDTQYF. The rearrangement links TRBV9 to TRBJ2-3, with D maybe TRBD1 (6 bases). In germline, CDR1 is SGDLS, CDR2 YYNGEE. Trimming removed 3 bases from V and 2 bases from J, with 10 bases in between. This CDR3 has 14 residues. Full variable domain (rest looked up from reference TRBV9 and TRBJ2-3): DSGVTQTPKHLITATGQRVTLRCSPRSGDLSVYWYQQSLDQGLQFLIQYYNGEERAKGNILERFSAQQFPDLHSELNLSSLELGDSALYFCASSARGNTDTQYFGPGTRLTVL.

The chain recombines TRBV15 with TRBJ1-2; 7 positions agree with TRBD1. CDR1 and CDR2 from the germline V gene are LNHNV and YYDKDF (reference sequence). There are 14 residues in the CDR3. V lost 3 bases and J lost 4; bases outside the gene matches: 5. CDR3 sequence: CATSSGTATYGYTF. In DNA form, the CDR3 reads TGTGCCACCAGCAGCGGGACAGCCACCTATGGCTACACCTTC. Complete variable domain (other parts from reference TRBV15 and TRBJ1-2): DAMVIQNPRYQVTQFGKPVTLSCSQTLNHNVMYWYQQKSSQAPKLLFHYYDKDFNNEADTPDNFQSRRPNTSFCFLDIRSPGLGDTAMYLCATSSGTATYGYTFGSGTRLTVV.

The V and J genes are TRBV29-1 and TRBJ1-1; 7 nucleotides match TRBD1. CDR3 length equals 13 residues. The germline CDR1 and CDR2 sequences are SQVTM and ANQGSEA. With V trimmed by 4 bases and J by 1 base, 3 bases remained unmatched. CDR3 DNA: TGCAGCGTTGTGAGGGACAGGAACACTGAAGCTTTCTTT. Translation gives CSVVRDRNTEAFF.

This clone was observed a few times. The V gene is TRBV4-3, the J gene TRBJ2-1, with a possible D match to TRBD2 (6 bases). CDR3 length: 15 amino acids. Germline V gives CDR1 LGHNA, CDR2 YSLEER. Trimming removed 4 bases at V and 0 bases at J, with 10 bases between. CDR3 region: CASSPTRDSYNEQFF. The CDR3 DNA is TGCGCCAGCAGCCCCACGCGGGACTCCTACAATGAGCAGTTCTTC.

The CDR3 coding sequence is TGCGCCAGCAGAGACAGGGGGCCTGATGAGCAGTTCTTC. Its protein is CASRDRGPDEQFF. The genes are TRBV10-2 and TRBJ2-1, with 10 nucleotides matching TRBD1. The length of the CDR3 is 13 residues. V gave up 6 bases and J gave up 8 bases; unmatched junction bases: 4. CDR1 and CDR2 from the germline V gene are WSHSY and SAAADI.

The chain combines TRBV6-5 with TRBJ1-2; D is possibly TRBD1 (5 bases). This CDR3 comprises 15 residues. CDR1 MNHEY and CDR2 SVGAGI come from the germline V gene. V was clipped by 7 bases and J by 6 bases, with 21 bases between them. CDR3 residues: CASTRGSSDTDGYTF. The CDR3 nucleotides are TGTGCCAGCACAAGGGGTAGTTCAGATACTGATGGCTACACCTTC.

The chain combines TRBV2 with TRBJ1-2; TRBD1 agrees at 7 bases. Germline loops: CDR1 SNHLY, CDR2 FYNNEI. The CDR3 spans 14 residues. Trimming cost V 4 bases and J 6 bases; bases outside gene matches: 8. The CDR3 protein is CASSARQGSDGYTF. Here the CDR3 DNA reads TGTGCCAGCAGTGCTCGACAGGGTAGTGATGGCTACACCTTC.